The 5 T cell receptor beta chains reported below all come from one sample, sequenced in a study of T-cell reconstitution after alpha-beta-depleted transplantation in children. Preparation of the TCRbeta library involved a method that used unique molecular identifiers. TCRdb processed the PCR reads anew with MiXCR; each CDR3 protein has one entry. Of approximately 500,000 distinct CDR3 sequences listed, over 9.5% were seen once; the top ten hold 2%. Sample: PBMCs, taken before TCRalphabeta/CD19-depleted stem cell transplant. The receptors were gathered from a child aged 2 to 9 with inherited bone marrow failure, due to receive a stem cell transplant.

In regard to this clonotype: A much more abundant neighbour one base away suggests this may be a read error. This chain links TRBV6-5 with TRBJ1-1; maybe TRBD1 (6 bases). Per germline, CDR1 MNHEY and CDR2 SVGAGI. The CDR3 extends over 12 amino acids. The CDR3 sequence: CATGTSNTEASF. CDR3 DNA sequence: TGTGCCACCGGGACATCGAACACTGAAGCTTCCTTT.

This clonotype was seen more than once but under ten times. This chain joins TRBV11-2 and TRBJ2-7; D is unclear. The CDR3 runs 15 residues. Germline values: CDR1 SGHAT, CDR2 FQNNGV. Trimming cost V 5 bases and J 2 bases, with 16 bases left between them. The CDR3 here is CASSHLIRTTYEQYF. The DNA of the CDR3 is TGTGCCAGCAGCCACCTAATCCGTACAACCTACGAGCAGTACTTC.

Ten or more counts support this clonotype. The CDR3 DNA sequence: TGCAGTGCTAGAGTCAGGGGGACATACGAGCAGTACTTC. It specifies CSARVRGTYEQYF. The chain carries TRBV20-1 and TRBJ2-7, with TRBD1 identical over 7 bases. CDR1 is DFQATT, CDR2 SNEGSKA, per germline (reference sequence). This CDR3 is 13 amino acids long. Trimming at V came to 1 base and at J to 4 bases, leaving 4 bases not matched to a gene.

This clonotype has more than one count but fewer than ten. V and J are TRBV7-2 and TRBJ2-7; unclear D gene. The CDR3 runs 12 residues. V was cut by 0 bases and J by 6 bases, with 6 bases left in between. CDR1 and CDR2 from the germline V gene are SGHTA and FQGNSA. For the CDR3, the DNA is TGTGCCAGCAGCTTAGCTCAATCCGAGCAGTACTTC. It is translated as CASSLAQSEQYF. The full variable domain, completed using reference TRBV7-2 and TRBJ2-7, is GAGVSQSPSNKVTEKGKDVELRCDPISGHTALYWYRQSLGQGLEFLIYFQGNSAPDKSGLPSDRFSAERTGGSVSTLTIQRTQQEDSAVYLCASSLAQSEQYFGPGTRLTVT.

This clonotype was recorded at least ten times. This chain uses TRBV7-2 with TRBJ2-7, with D perhaps TRBD1 (5 bases). Between the trimmed V and J ends, which lost 0 bases and 7 bases, there was a span of 10 bases. The CDR3 is made up of 13 amino acids. Germline CDR1 SGHTA, CDR2 FQGNSA. The CDR3 nucleotides read TGTGCCAGCAGCTTAGCGCCCCCAGGGGAGCAGTACTTC. The encoded protein is CASSLAPPGEQYF.